A selection of T cell receptor beta chains follows, all from one sample in a study of read filtering for tumor transcriptome and immune sequencing. Each CDR3 protein gets one entry after TCRdb re-called the reads with MiXCR. The repertoire includes tens of thousands of distinct CDR3 sequences, 20% of them detected once, and roughly 37% sits in the top ten. Specimen: a population of CD138-negative cells sorted from bone marrow. The receptors originated from a donor aged 40 or over with multiple myeloma. Each CDR3 is given with its conserved first and last residue.

TRBV5-1	TRBJ2-2	CASMDGSTAGELFF
TRBV19	TRBJ1-5	CASSPTAPNQPQHF
TRBV6-5	TRBJ2-2	CASSYSYPRTTTGELFF
TRBV10-2	TRBJ2-2	CASRTQGPNTGELFF
TRBV6-2/TRBV6-3	TRBJ2-1	CASTPMGVSYNEQFF
TRBV4-1	TRBJ2-4	CASSHPQGQNIQYF
TRBV18	TRBJ2-3	CASSPQDTQYF
TRBV29-1	TRBJ2-1	CSVAGTGSVEQFF
TRBV7-9	TRBJ1-1	CASKGGLTEAFF
TRBV27	TRBJ1-2	CASSSGGTGGYTF
TRBV2	TRBJ2-1	CASSVGARAGSNEQFF
TRBV11-2	TRBJ2-1	CASSSPRGHNEQFF
TRBV14	TRBJ2-1	CASSPGPGSYNEQFF
TRBV29-1	TRBJ2-7	CSVDGATTYEQYF
TRBV7-2	TRBJ2-1	CASSSTGSSYNEQFF
TRBV6-2/TRBV6-3	TRBJ2-1	CASRKFEGTVTYNEQFF
TRBV7-2	TRBJ2-3	CASSSAGYTDTQYF